This TCR beta chain was retrieved from a study of blood T cell repertoires in COVID-19. Across the study: Samples came from the United States, Italy and Spain, spanning acute and convalescent COVID-19. T cells, B-cell-depleted T cells, or PBMCs supplied cDNA or gDNA.

Trimming took off 2 bases at V and 1 base at J, with 8 bases between the two ends. This CDR3 contains 14 residues. Looked up from germline, CDR1 is MDHEN and CDR2 is SYDVKM. Original handling: Amplification with reference gene primers provided the estimates of nucleated cell counts. Using immunoSEQ multiplex PCR, the repertoire was profiled, and TCRdb retains in-frame clones only, with some absent. That table is the source of V, J and clone size, and D and trimming were worked out from the DNA. The sample lists roughly 350,000 clones, about 85% occurring once. Sequencing input: peripheral blood. The J gene is TRBJ1-1, the V gene TRBV28; D is uncertain. The origin of this receptor is a young woman with acute or convalescent COVID-19. Written as DNA, the CDR3 is TGTGCCAGCAGTTTAGAAGCTCGGAACACTGAAGCTTTCTTT. Encoded protein: CASSLEARNTEAFF.